One sample yielded the 19 T cell receptor beta chains listed below, sequenced in a study of CD8 T cells in ankylosing spondylitis. TCRdb analysed the 5' RACE reads with MiXCR anew, one entry per CDR3 protein. Seen here are 200,000 to 250,000 distinct CDR3 sequences, about 11% observed once, and the top ten hold roughly 2.5%. The sample taken for sequencing was blood, either unsorted or a sorted T cell fraction (not recorded which). Receptors were obtained from a male donor with ankylosing spondylitis or in good health (not recorded which).

Many counts were recorded for this clonotype. The J gene is TRBJ2-5, the V gene TRBV7-7, with 9 positions matching TRBD2. The CDR3 length is 14 residues. Trimming at V came to 8 bases and at J to 4 bases, leaving 8 bases not matched to a gene. Germline CDR1 and CDR2: SSHAT and FNYEAQ (reference sequence). CDR3 in amino acids: CASAAAGGLETQYF. The CDR3 coding sequence is TGTGCCAGCGCGGCGGCGGGGGGGCTAGAGACCCAGTACTTC.

The J gene is TRBJ1-2, the V gene TRBV28; 9 positions agree with TRBD1. Germline CDR1 is MDHEN and CDR2 is SYDVKM. This CDR3 has 14 residues. V was clipped by 4 bases and J by 3 bases; unmatched bases: 3. The CDR3 DNA reads TGTGCCAGCAGTTATACAGGGGGCGACTATGGCTACACCTTC. Protein sequence: CASSYTGGDYGYTF.

Ten or more counts support this clonotype. The rearrangement uses TRBV5-1 and TRBJ1-6, with 8 bases identical to TRBD1. The V gene end was trimmed by 6 bases and the J gene end by 6 bases; junction bases not matched to a gene: 5. The CDR3 is 14 amino acids. Germline values: CDR1 SGHRS, CDR2 YFSETQ. CDR3 bases: TGCGCCAGCACCCTCGGACAGGGTAATTCACCCCTCCACTTT. Its protein product is CASTLGQGNSPLHF.

Many counts were recorded for this clonotype. The chain has TRBV24-1 and TRBJ2-5; D is unclear. CDR1 and CDR2 from the germline V gene are KGHDR and SFDVKD. The length of the CDR3 is 15 residues. Between the trimmed V and J ends, which lost 3 bases and 1 base, there was a span of 11 bases. The CDR3 region is CATSDRSDTQETQYF. The CDR3 DNA reads TGTGCCACCAGTGATCGCTCTGACACCCAAGAGACCCAGTACTTC.

This clonotype was seen at least ten times. This chain uses TRBV20-1 with TRBJ2-7; 8 positions agree with TRBD1. The length of the CDR3 is 12 residues. Trimming at V came to 4 bases and at J to 5 bases, leaving 4 bases not matched to a gene. The germline CDR1 and CDR2 sequences are DFQATT and SNEGSKA (reference sequence). The CDR3 here is CSATRTGNEQYF. Here the CDR3 DNA reads TGCAGTGCTACTAGGACAGGGAACGAGCAGTACTTC.

This clonotype showed up many times. This sequence joins TRBV7-9 and TRBJ2-3; the match to TRBD2 covers 12 bases. This CDR3 has 14 amino acids. CDR1 and CDR2 (germline): SEHNR, FQNEAQ (reference sequence). The V and J ends lost 5 bases and 5 bases, in that order; junction bases with no gene match: 2. The CDR3 here is CASSPTSGRDTQYF. CDR3 nucleotides: TGTGCCAGCAGCCCGACTAGCGGGAGAGATACGCAGTATTTT.

This clonotype was recorded many times. The chain couples TRBV7-2 to TRBJ2-5; D is undetermined. CDR3 length equals 11 residues. The V and J ends lost 5 bases and 4 bases respectively, with 5 bases between them. Per the germline V gene, CDR1 is SGHTA and CDR2 is FQGNSA. The CDR3, as DNA: TGTGCCAGCAGCGAGACAGAGACCCAGTACTTC. Protein sequence: CASSETETQYF. The full variable domain, in which reference TRBV7-2 and TRBJ2-5 provide the parts outside the CDR3, is GAGVSQSPSNKVTEKGKDVELRCDPISGHTALYWYRQSLGQGLEFLIYFQGNSAPDKSGLPSDRFSAERTGGSVSTLTIQRTQQEDSAVYLCASSETETQYFGPGTRLLVL.

This clonotype has ten or more counts. V gene TRBV6-4 combines with J gene TRBJ2-3; TRBD1 is a possible D gene (5 bases). There are 14 residues in the CDR3. CDR1 and CDR2 (germline): MRHNA, SNTAGT. Between the trimmed V and J ends, which lost 3 bases and 2 bases, there was a span of 9 bases. CDR3 sequence (DNA): TGTGCCAGCAGTGAGTCAGGGTACACAGATACGCAGTATTTT. Translation: CASSESGYTDTQYF.

This clonotype showed up many times. This chain uses TRBV4-1 with TRBJ2-1; 7 positions agree with TRBD2. This CDR3 contains 15 residues. CDR1 is MGHRA, CDR2 YSYEKL, per germline. V was clipped by 4 bases and J by 0 bases; unmatched bases: 3. The CDR3 spells CASSRAGSSYNEQFF. DNA for the CDR3: TGCGCCAGCAGCCGAGCGGGGAGCTCCTACAATGAGCAGTTCTTC.

This clonotype was counted between two and nine times. This rearrangement joins TRBV18 to TRBJ2-4, with 9 bases identical to TRBD2. Germline V lookup: CDR1 KGHSH, CDR2 LQKENI. CDR3 length equals 14 residues. V dropped 2 bases and J dropped 10; count of bases not matched to a gene: 6. The CDR3 region has the DNA TGTGCCAGCTCACCAAGAATGCTAGCGGGAATTCAGTACTTC. Amino acids: CASSPRMLAGIQYF.

This clonotype occurred many times. The rearrangement joins TRBV3-1 to TRBJ1-1; D is possibly TRBD1 (6 bases). This CDR3 contains 15 residues. Germline CDR1 LGHDT, CDR2 YNNKEL (reference sequence). V was pared by 4 bases and J by 0 bases, with 12 bases between. The CDR3 here is CASSLTGPLNTEAFF. In DNA, the CDR3 is TGTGCCAGCAGCCTGACAGGTCCGCTGAACACTGAAGCTTTCTTT.

This clonotype was seen repeatedly, ten times or more. The V call is TRBV5-1, the J call TRBJ1-1; possible D gene TRBD1, 5 bases. CDR3 size: 13 residues. V lost 3 bases to trimming and J lost 7 bases, with 13 bases between them. CDR1 and CDR2 from the germline V gene are SGHRS and YFSETQ. DNA for the CDR3: TGCGCCAGCAGCTGGAACAGGATAAGTGAAGCTTTCTTT. Translating it yields CASSWNRISEAFF.

The table lists this clonotype with many counts. The chain combines TRBV5-1 with TRBJ1-2, with a weak D call TRBD1 (5 bases). Germline V lookup: CDR1 SGHRS, CDR2 YFSETQ. This CDR3 region has 12 residues. V was cut by 7 bases and J by 2 bases, with 9 bases left in between. Here the CDR3 reads CASSRENYGYTF. The CDR3 bases are TGCGCCAGCTCCAGGGAGAACTATGGCTACACCTTC.

This clonotype was observed at least ten times. The V and J genes are TRBV5-1 and TRBJ2-2; possibly TRBD1 or TRBD2 for D (5 bases each). This CDR3 is 14 amino acids long. The germline V gene has CDR1 SGHRS and CDR2 YFSETQ. V lost 9 bases, J lost 4 bases, and 16 bases lay in between. The CDR3 sequence is CATKEVRGTGELFF. In nucleotides, the CDR3 is TGCGCCACCAAGGAAGTGAGGGGCACCGGGGAGCTGTTTTTT.

This clonotype was counted a few times. The chain couples TRBV11-3 to TRBJ2-7, with TRBD1 as a possible D gene (6 bases). Germline V gives CDR1 SGHNT, CDR2 YENEEA. Trimming removed 5 bases from V and 0 bases from J, with 8 bases in between. This CDR3 region has 13 residues. The CDR3 region is CASSDRRSYEQYF. The DNA of the CDR3 is TGTGCCAGCAGCGACAGGCGCTCCTACGAGCAGTACTTC.

This clonotype has a count of ten or more. This rearrangement joins TRBV10-3 to TRBJ2-7, with D perhaps matching TRBD1 or TRBD2 (5 bases each). The germline V gene encodes CDR1 ENHRY and CDR2 SYGVKD. CDR3 size: 12 residues. Trimming shortened V by 10 bases and J by 3 bases, and 13 bases separated the two germline ends. Here the CDR3 reads CASSGQNYEQYF. The CDR3 DNA reads TGTGCCAGCTCGGGGCAGAACTACGAGCAGTACTTC.

This chain links TRBV7-9 with TRBJ1-1; no clear D gene. V lost 5 bases, J lost 7 bases, and 11 bases lay in between. In germline, CDR1 is SEHNR, CDR2 FQNEAQ (reference sequence). The CDR3 is 12 residues long. The CDR3 DNA reads as TGTGCCAGCAGCGAAGCCCCCTTTGAAGCTTTCTTT. Residues: CASSEAPFEAFF.

CDR3 region: CSASSSGGTAYEQYF. CDR3 in DNA: TGCAGTGCTAGTTCTAGCGGGGGGACTGCGTACGAGCAGTACTTC. The chain has TRBV20-1 and TRBJ2-7; 11 positions match TRBD2. Germline assignment: CDR1 DFQATT and CDR2 SNEGSKA (reference sequence). The CDR3 spans 15 residues. J lost 4 bases, V lost 3 bases, and 8 bases had no gene match.

The table lists this clonotype with many counts. J is TRBJ2-1 and V is TRBV5-1, with a possible D match to TRBD2 (5 bases). Germline loops: CDR1 SGHRS, CDR2 YFSETQ. V lost 4 bases and J 2 bases, leaving 13 bases between the germline ends. This CDR3 spans 15 amino acids. The CDR3 region has the DNA TGCGCCAGCAGCCTATGGACTGAGACCTACAATGAGCAGTTCTTC. This encodes CASSLWTETYNEQFF.